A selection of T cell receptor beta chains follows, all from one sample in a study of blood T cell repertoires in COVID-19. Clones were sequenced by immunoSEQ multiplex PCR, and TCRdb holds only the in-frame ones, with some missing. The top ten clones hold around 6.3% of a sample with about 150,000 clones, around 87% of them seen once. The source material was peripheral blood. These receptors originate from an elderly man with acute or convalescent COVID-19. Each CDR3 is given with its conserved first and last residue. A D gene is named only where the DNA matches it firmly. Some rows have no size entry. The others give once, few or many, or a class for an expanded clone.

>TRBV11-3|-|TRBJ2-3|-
TGTGCCAGCAGCCGGACGGGGGAAGATACGCAGTATTTT
CASSRTGEDTQYF
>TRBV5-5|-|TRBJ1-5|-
TGTGCCAGCAGCTTAGCCCTTAGCAATCAGCCCCAGCATTTT
CASSLALSNQPQHF
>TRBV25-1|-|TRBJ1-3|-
TGTGCCAGCTCCACGGGGGTGGACGGAAACACCATATATTTT
CASSTGVDGNTIYF
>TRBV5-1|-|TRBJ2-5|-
TGCGCCAGCAGCTTCAGCCTCAGGCTCGACGGAGAGACCCAGTACTTC
CASSFSLRLDGETQYF
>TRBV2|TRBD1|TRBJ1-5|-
TGTGCCAGCAGGGGGGACAGGGGCAATCAGCCCCAGCATTTT
CASRGDRGNQPQHF
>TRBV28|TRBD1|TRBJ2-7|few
TGTGCCAGCAGACGGGACAGGGGGCCCTACGAGCAGTACTTC
CASRRDRGPYEQYF
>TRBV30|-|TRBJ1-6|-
TGTGCCTGGAGTTTGGCAGGGGCGAGCTCCTATAATTCACCCCTCCACTTT
CAWSLAGASSYNSPLHF
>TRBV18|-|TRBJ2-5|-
TGTGCCAGCTCACCACCATCGGGACAAGAGACCCAGTACTTC
CASSPPSGQETQYF
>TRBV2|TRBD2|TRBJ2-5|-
TGTGCCAGAGGATCTAGCGGGGGAGGAGAGACCCAGTACTTC
CARGSSGGGETQYF
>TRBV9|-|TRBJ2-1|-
TGTGCCAGCAGCGTAGTAGGGGCATCCTACAATGAGCAGTTCTTC
CASSVVGASYNEQFF
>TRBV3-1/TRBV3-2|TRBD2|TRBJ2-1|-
TGTGCCAGCAGCCAGGGGGGGTTCGATGAGCAGTTCTTC
CASSQGGFDEQFF
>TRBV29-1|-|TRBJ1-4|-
TGCAGCGCTCTTCAGGACAGTAATGAAAAACTGTTTTTT
CSALQDSNEKLFF
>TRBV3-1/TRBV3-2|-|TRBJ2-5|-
TGTGCCAGCAGCCAAGCGGGGGGCCGGGAAGAGACCCAGTACTTC
CASSQAGGREETQYF
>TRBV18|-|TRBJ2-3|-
TGTGCCAGCTCTACCGGTGGGGACTCCACAGATACGCAGTATTTT
CASSTGGDSTDTQYF